This TCR beta chain came from a study of response to subunit inactivated influenza vaccine. Findings and caveats of the study: Authors suggested seasonal influenza vaccinations each recruit few new T cells.

TCRdb recomputed calls from the RT-PCR reads with MiXCR, one row per CDR3 protein. The sample has 530,000 or so distinct CDR3 sequences; about an eighth are singletons. This clonotype occurred once. No antigen is known for it. One end of the junction is discordant with germline, which a read error may explain. Germline V gives CDR1 ENHRY, CDR2 SYGVKD. CDR3 length: 14 amino acids. The chain links TRBV10-3 to TRBJ1-1; TRBD1 might be the D (5 bases). The receptor's source is a man over 45 who received an inactivated influenza vaccine. Sequencing used PBMCs from blood, obtained on the day of vaccination. CDR3 protein: CAISLQEMNTEASF. CDR3 in DNA: TGTGCCATCAGCTTACAGGAGATGAACACTGAAGCTTCCTTT.